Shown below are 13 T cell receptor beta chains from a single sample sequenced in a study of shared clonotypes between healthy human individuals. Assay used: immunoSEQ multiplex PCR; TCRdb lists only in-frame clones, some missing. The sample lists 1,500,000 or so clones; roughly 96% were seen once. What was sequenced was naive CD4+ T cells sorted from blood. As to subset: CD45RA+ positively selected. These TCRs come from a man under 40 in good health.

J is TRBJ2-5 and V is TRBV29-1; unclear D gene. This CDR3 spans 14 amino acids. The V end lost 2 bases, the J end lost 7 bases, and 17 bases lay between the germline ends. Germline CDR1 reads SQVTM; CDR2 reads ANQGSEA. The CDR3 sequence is CSVEKGTGSGTQYF. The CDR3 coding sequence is TGCAGCGTTGAAAAGGGTACTGGATCAGGGACCCAGTACTTC.

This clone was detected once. The CDR3 DNA is TGTGCCAGCGAGGGGGGGGATAATGAGCAGTTCTTC. Protein product: CASEGGDNEQFF. The gene calls are TRBV6-6 and TRBJ2-1; perhaps TRBD2 as D (7 bases). V shed 8 bases and J shed 7 bases, with 12 bases lying between them. The CDR3 length is 12 residues. Germline CDR1 and CDR2: MNHNY and SVGAGI (reference sequence).

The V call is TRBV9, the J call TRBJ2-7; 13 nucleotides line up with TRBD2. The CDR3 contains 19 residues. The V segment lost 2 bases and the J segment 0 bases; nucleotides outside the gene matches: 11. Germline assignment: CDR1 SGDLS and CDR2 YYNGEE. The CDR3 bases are TGTGCCAGCAGCGTGGAACCGGGACTAGCGGGAACATCCTCCTACGAGCAGTACTTC. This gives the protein CASSVEPGLAGTSSYEQYF. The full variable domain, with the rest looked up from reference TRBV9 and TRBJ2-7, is DSGVTQTPKHLITATGQRVTLRCSPRSGDLSVYWYQQSLDQGLQFLIQYYNGEERAKGNILERFSAQQFPDLHSELNLSSLELGDSALYFCASSVEPGLAGTSSYEQYFGPGTRLTVT.

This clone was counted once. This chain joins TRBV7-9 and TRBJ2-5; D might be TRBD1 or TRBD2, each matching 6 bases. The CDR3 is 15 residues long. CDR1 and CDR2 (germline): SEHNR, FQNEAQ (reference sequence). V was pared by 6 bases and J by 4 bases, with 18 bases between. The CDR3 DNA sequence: TGTGCCAGCAGTTCCCTAAGAGGGGGAGGAGAGACCCAGTACTTC. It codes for CASSSLRGGGETQYF.

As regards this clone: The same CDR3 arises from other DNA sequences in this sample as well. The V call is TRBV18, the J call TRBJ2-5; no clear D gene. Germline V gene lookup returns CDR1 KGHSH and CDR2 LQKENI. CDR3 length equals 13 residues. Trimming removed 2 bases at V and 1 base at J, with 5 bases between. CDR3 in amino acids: CASSPFSQETQYF. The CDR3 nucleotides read TGTGCCAGCTCACCATTTTCCCAAGAGACCCAGTACTTC.

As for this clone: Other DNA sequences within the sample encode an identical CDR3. CDR3: CASSVTGQNTEAFF. CDR3 sequence (DNA): TGTGCCAGCAGCGTTACAGGCCAGAACACTGAAGCTTTCTTT. This rearrangement joins TRBV9 to TRBJ1-1; TRBD1 might be the D (5 bases). The CDR3 runs 14 residues. CDR1 is SGDLS and CDR2 is YYNGEE in the germline V gene. The V gene lost 2 bases and the J gene lost 1 base, with 9 bases spanning the gap.

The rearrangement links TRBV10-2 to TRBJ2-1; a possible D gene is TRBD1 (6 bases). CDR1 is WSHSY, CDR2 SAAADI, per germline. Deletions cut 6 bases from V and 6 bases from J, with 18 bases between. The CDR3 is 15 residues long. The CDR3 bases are TGCGCCAGCAGCCTATCCGGGACAACCATCAATGAGCAGTTCTTC. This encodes CASSLSGTTINEQFF.

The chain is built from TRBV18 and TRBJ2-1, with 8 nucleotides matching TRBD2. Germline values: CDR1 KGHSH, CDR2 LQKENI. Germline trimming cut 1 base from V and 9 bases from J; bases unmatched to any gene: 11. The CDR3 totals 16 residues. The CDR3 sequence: CASSPRQRELYVEQFF. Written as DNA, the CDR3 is TGTGCCAGCTCACCACGACAGCGGGAGCTATATGTTGAGCAGTTCTTC. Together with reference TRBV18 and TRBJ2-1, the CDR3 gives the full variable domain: NAGVMQNPRHLVRRRGQEARLRCSPMKGHSHVYWYRQLPEEGLKFMVYLQKENIIDESGMPKERFSAEFPKEGPSILRIQQVVRGDSAAYFCASSPRQRELYVEQFFGPGTRLTVL.

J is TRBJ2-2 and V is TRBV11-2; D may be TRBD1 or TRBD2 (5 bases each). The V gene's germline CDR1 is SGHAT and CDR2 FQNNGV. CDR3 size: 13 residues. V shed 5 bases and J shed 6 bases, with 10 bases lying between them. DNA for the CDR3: TGTGCCAGCAGCAGAGGGACGGCCGGGGAGCTGTTTTTT. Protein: CASSRGTAGELFF.

DNA of the CDR3: TGTGCCAGCAGCTTAGGAGTTAGTAATGAGCAGTTCTTC. Its protein is CASSLGVSNEQFF. The chain employs TRBV7-2 and TRBJ2-1; D gene ambiguous. V lost 1 base and J lost 7, with 8 bases in between. The CDR3 consists of 13 residues. Germline CDR1 reads SGHTA; CDR2 reads FQGNSA.

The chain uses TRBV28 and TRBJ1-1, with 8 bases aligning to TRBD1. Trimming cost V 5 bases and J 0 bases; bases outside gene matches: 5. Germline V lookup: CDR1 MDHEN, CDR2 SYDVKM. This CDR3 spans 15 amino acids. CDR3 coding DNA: TGTGCCAGCAGTCCCCGGACAGGGCTGAACACTGAAGCTTTCTTT. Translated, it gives CASSPRTGLNTEAFF.

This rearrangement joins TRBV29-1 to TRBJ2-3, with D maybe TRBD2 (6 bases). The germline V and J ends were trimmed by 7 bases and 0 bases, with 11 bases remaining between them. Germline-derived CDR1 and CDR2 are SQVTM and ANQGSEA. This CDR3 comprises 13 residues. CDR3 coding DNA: TGCAGCGGGGTAGCGGCTAGCACAGATACGCAGTATTTT. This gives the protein CSGVAASTDTQYF.

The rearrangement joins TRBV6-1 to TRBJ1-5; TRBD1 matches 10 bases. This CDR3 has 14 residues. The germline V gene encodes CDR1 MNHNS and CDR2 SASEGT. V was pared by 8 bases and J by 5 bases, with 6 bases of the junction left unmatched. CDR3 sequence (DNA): TGTGCCAGCGCGACAGGGGGCGTGGATCAGCCCCAGCATTTT. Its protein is CASATGGVDQPQHF.